A selection of T cell receptor beta chains follows, all from one sample in a study of T cell repertoires in cytomegalovirus infection. Their cognate antigens are unknown. MiXCR, run by TCRdb on the reads, gives a single entry per CDR3 protein. The repertoire consists of some 500,000 distinct CDR3 sequences, with 33% occurring once and the leading ten covering around a sixth. The sequencing here drew on cultured PBMCs, taken from culture after CMV antigen stimulation. All receptors come from a human donor in good health (CMV status not recorded). Some clones in this sample may be carry-over from other donors' samples. The CDR3 runs from the conserved cysteine through the conserved F or W. Fields, in order: D gene, clone size, V gene, J gene, CDR3 length, CDR3 protein, CDR3 DNA. A D gene is named only where the DNA matches it firmly. Rows give clone size only sometimes, using once, few, many, or a class for an expanded clone.

D gene: NA
clone size: few
V gene: TRBV6-2/TRBV6-3
J gene: TRBJ2-1
CDR3 length: 15
CDR3 protein: CASSYSIGQTNEQFF
CDR3 DNA: TGTGCCAGCAGTTACTCGATTGGCCAGACCAATGAGCAGTTCTTC

D gene: NA
clone size: few
V gene: TRBV20-1
J gene: TRBJ2-1
CDR3 length: 14
CDR3 protein: CSARGLAPYNEQFF
CDR3 DNA: TGCAGTGCTAGGGGGCTAGCTCCCTACAATGAGCAGTTCTTC

D gene: NA
clone size: NA
V gene: TRBV20-1
J gene: TRBJ2-5
CDR3 length: 14
CDR3 protein: CSAGSPRLRATQYF
CDR3 DNA: TGCAGTGCTGGATCCCCCAGATTGAGAGCGACCCAGTACTTC

D gene: NA
clone size: NA
V gene: TRBV11-3
J gene: TRBJ1-1
CDR3 length: 14
CDR3 protein: CASRLDTGNTEAFF
CDR3 DNA: TGTGCCAGCAGGCTTGATACAGGGAACACTGAAGCTTTCTTT

D gene: NA
clone size: NA
V gene: TRBV30
J gene: TRBJ1-5
CDR3 length: 16
CDR3 protein: CAWSPQGFYSNQPQHF
CDR3 DNA: TGTGCCTGGAGCCCACAGGGATTTTATAGCAATCAGCCCCAGCATTTT

D gene: NA
clone size: few
V gene: TRBV7-2
J gene: TRBJ1-1
CDR3 length: 15
CDR3 protein: CASSITGSSNTEAFF
CDR3 DNA: TGTGCCAGCAGCATAACGGGAAGTAGTAACACTGAAGCTTTCTTT

D gene: NA
clone size: NA
V gene: TRBV4-1
J gene: TRBJ1-3
CDR3 length: 15
CDR3 protein: CASSQTLISGNTIYF
CDR3 DNA: TGCGCCAGCAGCCAGACACTTATCTCTGGAAACACCATATATTTT

D gene: TRBD1
clone size: few
V gene: TRBV7-9
J gene: TRBJ2-3
CDR3 length: 16
CDR3 protein: CASSFWTGGATDTQYF
CDR3 DNA: TGTGCCAGCAGTTTCTGGACAGGGGGCGCCACAGATACGCAGTATTTT

D gene: NA
clone size: few
V gene: TRBV20-1
J gene: TRBJ2-2
CDR3 length: 15
CDR3 protein: CSARGGAANTGELFF
CDR3 DNA: TGCAGTGCTAGAGGAGGGGCAGCGAACACCGGGGAGCTGTTTTTT

D gene: NA
clone size: NA
V gene: TRBV20-1
J gene: TRBJ2-3
CDR3 length: 11
CDR3 protein: CSARSADTQYF
CDR3 DNA: TGCAGTGCTAGGTCAGCAGATACGCAGTATTTT

D gene: NA
clone size: NA
V gene: TRBV6-8
J gene: TRBJ2-7
CDR3 length: 14
CDR3 protein: CASSPRRGLYEQYF
CDR3 DNA: TGTGCCAGCAGTCCCCGAAGGGGACTCTACGAGCAGTACTTC

D gene: NA
clone size: few
V gene: TRBV10-3
J gene: TRBJ2-3
CDR3 length: 15
CDR3 protein: CAISAGLRDRYTQYF
CDR3 DNA: TGTGCCATCAGCGCCGGACTTCGGGACCGTTATACGCAGTATTTT

D gene: NA
clone size: many
V gene: TRBV4-3
J gene: TRBJ2-3
CDR3 length: 12
CDR3 protein: CASSQEADTQYF
CDR3 DNA: TGCGCCAGCAGCCAAGAAGCAGATACGCAGTATTTT

D gene: NA
clone size: NA
V gene: TRBV20-1
J gene: TRBJ1-4
CDR3 length: 12
CDR3 protein: CSAPRPNEKLFF
CDR3 DNA: TGCAGTGCCCCCCGGCCTAATGAAAAACTGTTTTTT

D gene: NA
clone size: many
V gene: TRBV7-4
J gene: TRBJ1-1
CDR3 length: 15
CDR3 protein: CASSSRGQPNTEAFF
CDR3 DNA: TGTGCCAGCAGCTCCCGAGGACAGCCGAACACTGAAGCTTTCTTT

D gene: TRBD2
clone size: few
V gene: TRBV11-2
J gene: TRBJ2-3
CDR3 length: 13
CDR3 protein: CASGRAKWDTQYF
CDR3 DNA: TGTGCCAGCGGGAGGGCAAAATGGGATACGCAGTATTTT

D gene: NA
clone size: NA
V gene: TRBV6-8
J gene: TRBJ2-7
CDR3 length: 13
CDR3 protein: CASSYSTGGEQYF
CDR3 DNA: TGTGCCAGCAGTTACTCGACCGGCGGGGAGCAGTACTTC

D gene: NA
clone size: many
V gene: TRBV7-2
J gene: TRBJ2-1
CDR3 length: 14
CDR3 protein: CASSYASLYNEQFF
CDR3 DNA: TGTGCCAGCAGCTATGCGTCCTTATACAATGAGCAGTTCTTC

D gene: TRBD1
clone size: NA
V gene: TRBV14
J gene: TRBJ2-1
CDR3 length: 16
CDR3 protein: CASSPLVGTGVPEQFF
CDR3 DNA: TGTGCCAGCAGCCCCTTAGTTGGGACAGGGGTACCTGAGCAGTTCTTC

D gene: NA
clone size: many
V gene: TRBV7-2
J gene: TRBJ1-1
CDR3 length: 15
CDR3 protein: CASSLVGRTNTEAFF
CDR3 DNA: TGTGCCAGCAGCTTAGTAGGCAGAACGAACACTGAAGCTTTCTTT

D gene: TRBD1
clone size: NA
V gene: TRBV7-9
J gene: TRBJ2-5
CDR3 length: 16
CDR3 protein: CASSLATGSGQETQYF
CDR3 DNA: TGTGCCAGCAGCTTAGCGACAGGGTCAGGTCAAGAGACCCAGTACTTC

D gene: TRBD1
clone size: NA
V gene: TRBV6-2/TRBV6-3
J gene: TRBJ2-1
CDR3 length: 15
CDR3 protein: CASSGQGSPRSEQFF
CDR3 DNA: TGTGCCAGCAGCGGACAGGGATCTCCCCGCAGTGAGCAGTTCTTC

D gene: NA
clone size: few
V gene: TRBV6-5
J gene: TRBJ1-6
CDR3 length: 17
CDR3 protein: CASSYSKRGSYNSPLHF
CDR3 DNA: TGTGCCAGCAGTTACTCTAAGAGGGGCTCCTATAATTCACCCCTCCACTTT

D gene: NA
clone size: NA
V gene: TRBV5-1
J gene: TRBJ2-1
CDR3 length: 15
CDR3 protein: CASSFKRSSYNEQFF
CDR3 DNA: TGCGCCAGCAGCTTCAAGAGGAGCTCCTACAATGAGCAGTTCTTC

D gene: TRBD1
clone size: NA
V gene: TRBV7-9
J gene: TRBJ2-2
CDR3 length: 16
CDR3 protein: CASRHRDRSTTGELFF
CDR3 DNA: TGTGCCAGCAGACACCGGGACAGGTCAACCACCGGGGAGCTGTTTTTT

D gene: TRBD2
clone size: NA
V gene: TRBV6-2/TRBV6-3
J gene: TRBJ2-1
CDR3 length: 22
CDR3 protein: CASSYSNLGLAGGPSSYNEQFF
CDR3 DNA: TGTGCCAGCAGTTACTCGAATTTAGGACTAGCGGGAGGCCCAAGCTCCTACAATGAGCAGTTCTTC

D gene: TRBD2
clone size: NA
V gene: TRBV11-3
J gene: TRBJ2-2
CDR3 length: 18
CDR3 protein: CASSLAWSLADFTGELFF
CDR3 DNA: TGTGCCAGCAGCTTAGCCTGGTCGCTAGCGGATTTTACCGGGGAGCTGTTTTTT

D gene: TRBD1
clone size: NA
V gene: TRBV10-3
J gene: TRBJ1-2
CDR3 length: 15
CDR3 protein: CAITNPGQGFYGYTF
CDR3 DNA: TGTGCCATCACTAATCCGGGACAGGGATTTTATGGCTACACCTTC

D gene: NA
clone size: NA
V gene: TRBV7-2
J gene: TRBJ2-5
CDR3 length: 15
CDR3 protein: CANSLGTQPQETQYF
CDR3 DNA: TGTGCCAACAGCCTAGGGACGCAGCCGCAAGAGACCCAGTACTTC

D gene: TRBD2
clone size: few
V gene: TRBV7-2
J gene: TRBJ2-2
CDR3 length: 18
CDR3 protein: CASSSRLAGGTNTGELFF
CDR3 DNA: TGTGCCAGCAGCTCCCGACTAGCGGGAGGGACGAACACCGGGGAGCTGTTTTTT

D gene: NA
clone size: NA
V gene: TRBV19
J gene: TRBJ1-4
CDR3 length: 14
CDR3 protein: CASRAGTVNEKLFF
CDR3 DNA: TGTGCCAGTAGGGCCGGGACGGTTAATGAAAAACTGTTTTTT

D gene: TRBD2
clone size: once
V gene: TRBV4-3
J gene: TRBJ2-3
CDR3 length: 15
CDR3 protein: CASESSGRGTDTQYF
CDR3 DNA: TGCGCCAGCGAATCTAGCGGGAGGGGCACAGATACGCAGTATTTT

D gene: NA
clone size: NA
V gene: TRBV6-2/TRBV6-3
J gene: TRBJ2-2
CDR3 length: 14
CDR3 protein: CASRRPRFTGELFF
CDR3 DNA: TGTGCCAGCAGGAGACCGAGATTCACCGGGGAGCTGTTTTTT

D gene: NA
clone size: NA
V gene: TRBV7-2
J gene: TRBJ1-1
CDR3 length: 13
CDR3 protein: CASSFPRRGEAFF
CDR3 DNA: TGTGCCAGCAGCTTTCCTCGAAGGGGCGAAGCTTTCTTT

D gene: TRBD2
clone size: NA
V gene: TRBV25-1
J gene: TRBJ2-5
CDR3 length: 17
CDR3 protein: CASSEYGATSLKETQYF
CDR3 DNA: TGTGCCAGCAGTGAATATGGAGCGACTAGCCTAAAAGAGACCCAGTACTTC

D gene: NA
clone size: many
V gene: TRBV7-2
J gene: TRBJ2-5
CDR3 length: 14
CDR3 protein: CASSLADAQETQYF
CDR3 DNA: TGTGCCAGCAGCTTAGCGGACGCCCAAGAGACCCAGTACTTC

D gene: NA
clone size: NA
V gene: TRBV25-1
J gene: TRBJ1-3
CDR3 length: 14
CDR3 protein: CASSLPSSGNTIYF
CDR3 DNA: TGTGCCAGCAGTTTACCAAGCTCTGGAAACACCATATATTTT